These T cell receptor beta chains were read from a single sample in a study of response to subunit inactivated influenza vaccine. From the RT-PCR reads, TCRdb called clonotypes with MiXCR, one entry per CDR3 protein. The sample holds fewer than 700,000 distinct CDR3 sequences, approximately 12% seen once. Sequencing used PBMCs from blood, obtained roughly 47 days after vaccination. The receptor set was obtained from a man aged 45-60 years who received an inactivated influenza vaccine. Both conserved end residues are part of each CDR3. Each record gives: clone size, V gene, D gene, J gene, CDR3 DNA, CDR3 protein. A D gene is named only where the DNA matches it firmly. Expanded clones get a size class; other rows say once, few or many, or leave the size out.

>few|TRBV20-1|-|TRBJ1-1
TGCAGTGCTCGACGGGGACCGAACACTGAAGCTTTCTTT
CSARRGPNTEAFF
>few|TRBV7-6|-|TRBJ2-5
TGTGCCAGCAGACCCAATTTCGGGCAAGAGACCCAGTACTTC
CASRPNFGQETQYF
>-|TRBV5-6|-|TRBJ2-2
TGTGCCAGCAGCTTGGGGGTGACAGGCAACACCGGGGAGCTGTTTTTT
CASSLGVTGNTGELFF
>few|TRBV6-5|-|TRBJ2-3
TGTGCCAGCAGTTACTTCGCAGGAAGCACAGATACGCAGTATTTT
CASSYFAGSTDTQYF
>many|TRBV3-1|-|TRBJ2-7
TGTGCCAGCAGCGACGGACTGGCCTACGAGCAGTACTTC
CASSDGLAYEQYF
>-|TRBV24-1|-|TRBJ2-1
TGTGCCACCAGTTCGGCCAGGGGGGACAATGAGCAGTTCTTC
CATSSARGDNEQFF
>few|TRBV7-9|-|TRBJ2-1
TGTGCCAGCAGCTCGGGGGACACCTCTTACAATGAGCAGTTCTTC
CASSSGDTSYNEQFF
>many|TRBV9|-|TRBJ2-7
TGTGCCAGCAGCGTAGGACCGCCACCTTCCTACGAGCAGTACTTC
CASSVGPPPSYEQYF
>-|TRBV11-2|-|TRBJ2-1
TGTGCCAGCAGCTTAGCCTTGTGGATCAATGAGCAGTTCTTC
CASSLALWINEQFF
>-|TRBV7-8|TRBD2|TRBJ2-1
TGTGCCAGCAGCTTACTTTCGGACGGGACTAGCGGAAATGAGCAGTTCTTC
CASSLLSDGTSGNEQFF
>few|TRBV4-1|TRBD1|TRBJ1-4
TGCGCCAGCAGCCAAACCGGGACAGGGGGCGAAAAACTGTTTTTT
CASSQTGTGGEKLFF
>few|TRBV12-3/TRBV12-4|TRBD1|TRBJ1-4
TGTGCCAGCAGGGAAACAGGGGCAACTAATGAAAAACTGTTTTTT
CASRETGATNEKLFF
>few|TRBV5-5|TRBD2|TRBJ2-3
TGTGCCAGCAGCCATGGCACTAGCGGGAGCACAGATACGCAGTATTTT
CASSHGTSGSTDTQYF
>-|TRBV27|TRBD2|TRBJ2-3
TGTGCCAGCAGTACCCTGGGACTAGGAGGACCAGATACGCAGTATTTT
CASSTLGLGGPDTQYF
>-|TRBV29-1|-|TRBJ2-2
TGCAGCGTCAAGGGACGTAACACCGGGGAGCTGTTTTTT
CSVKGRNTGELFF
>many|TRBV4-3|-|TRBJ1-4
TGCGCCAGCAGCCAAGATCTGGCCCAGGCACCCCTTTTT
CASSQDLAQAPLF
>-|TRBV2|-|TRBJ1-5
TGTGCCAGCAGCTGGGCGGATCCGAAGAATCAGCCCCAGCATTTT
CASSWADPKNQPQHF
>many|TRBV20-1|-|TRBJ2-5
TGCAGTGCTAGAGCGGGGCGGCAGCCCTACCAAGAGACCCAGTACTTC
CSARAGRQPYQETQYF
>-|TRBV20-1|TRBD2|TRBJ2-5
TGCAGTGCTAGAGATGCGGGACTAGCGGGAGGGCCGGGGACCCAGTACTTC
CSARDAGLAGGPGTQYF
>few|TRBV4-3|-|TRBJ1-1
TGCGCCAGCAGCCAAGATTCGGGGAACACTGAAGCTTTCTTT
CASSQDSGNTEAFF
>once|TRBV4-1|-|TRBJ1-6
TGCGCCAGCAGCCAAGAGGGGGGCCTCCGAGGGTCACCCCTCCACTTT
CASSQEGGLRGSPLHF
>-|TRBV7-2|-|TRBJ2-5
TGTGCCAGCAGCCCCCGGACAGCGACCCAAGAGACCCAGTACTTC
CASSPRTATQETQYF
>-|TRBV12-3/TRBV12-4|-|TRBJ2-3
TGTGCCAGCAGTCAGGACGGCTTGACAGATACGCAGTATTTT
CASSQDGLTDTQYF
>many|TRBV11-1|-|TRBJ2-2
TGTGCCAGCAGCCTAGACAGGTCCGGGGAGCTGTTTTTT
CASSLDRSGELFF
>-|TRBV20-1|TRBD2|TRBJ2-5
TGCAGTGCTAGAGTTGGTGGTAGCGGGAGCCAGCGGGGGTCGGAGACCCAGTACTTC
CSARVGGSGSQRGSETQYF
>few|TRBV6-5|-|TRBJ2-7
TGTGCCAGCACCCGGAACTACGAGCAGTACTTC
CASTRNYEQYF
>many|TRBV12-3/TRBV12-4|-|TRBJ1-5
TGTGCCAGCAGAGAACAGACTAGCAATCAGCCCCAGCATTTT
CASREQTSNQPQHF
>-|TRBV12-3/TRBV12-4|TRBD1|TRBJ2-3
TGTGCCAGCAGTCGTCCCGGGACAGCCACCCGTACGCAGTATTTT
CASSRPGTATRTQYF
>many|TRBV10-3|TRBD1|TRBJ2-2
TGTGCCATCAGGGGGGACAGCTCGAACACCGGGGAGCTGTTTTTT
CAIRGDSSNTGELFF
>once|TRBV12-2|-|TRBJ2-1
TGTGCAAGTCGCTTCGGGACGGAAAAACCCATCTCCTACAATGAGCAGTTCTTC
CASRFGTEKPISYNEQFF
>few|TRBV20-1|-|TRBJ1-2
TGCAGTGCTAGGAAGGGATATGGCTACACCTTC
CSARKGYGYTF
>few|TRBV20-1|-|TRBJ1-2
TGCAGTGCCAGGAATTACAATACAGGGACTTATGGCTACACCTTC
CSARNYNTGTYGYTF
>many|TRBV27|-|TRBJ2-6
TGTGCCAGCAGTTACACAGGGTTCACTGGGGCCAACGTCCTGACTTTC
CASSYTGFTGANVLTF
>few|TRBV4-2|-|TRBJ2-7
TGTGCCAGCAGCCAAGATATGTCAGTTCCCGAGCAGTACTTC
CASSQDMSVPEQYF
>many|TRBV29-1|TRBD1|TRBJ2-7
TGCAGCGTCACGGACAGGTACGAGCAGTACTTC
CSVTDRYEQYF
>few|TRBV7-2|TRBD1|TRBJ2-2
TGTGCCAGCAGCTCAATGGGACAGGGTCCCGGGGAGCTGTTTTTT
CASSSMGQGPGELFF
>-|TRBV7-2|-|TRBJ2-1
TGTGCCAGCAGCTTAGTCACACATTACAATGAGCAGTTCTTC
CASSLVTHYNEQFF
>-|TRBV5-5|-|TRBJ2-7
TGTGCCAGCAGCTTGTTTCCCGGGGTGGAGCAGTACTTC
CASSLFPGVEQYF
>few|TRBV29-1|-|TRBJ1-1
TGCAGCGCCTCAGATAGAACAGCTGAAGCTTTCTTT
CSASDRTAEAFF
>many|TRBV7-6|-|TRBJ2-1
TGTGCCAGCAGCTTACAGGGGGGGATGTGGTACAATGAGCAGTTCTTC
CASSLQGGMWYNEQFF
>-|TRBV28|-|TRBJ2-7
TGTGCCACCAAGACGACAGACTACGAGCAGTACTTC
CATKTTDYEQYF
>-|TRBV24-1|-|TRBJ2-2
TGTGCCACCAGTGATCATCGAGACGCCGGGGAGCTGTTTTTT
CATSDHRDAGELFF
>-|TRBV27|-|TRBJ2-3
TGTGCCAGCAGCCCCGACAGACCCACAGATACGCAGTATTTT
CASSPDRPTDTQYF
>few|TRBV5-1|TRBD1|TRBJ2-7
TGCGCCAGCAGCTTGGCCCACAGGGGTGACGAGCAGTACTTC
CASSLAHRGDEQYF
>-|TRBV11-1|TRBD1|TRBJ2-5
TGTGCCAGCAGCCCTGGACAGGGGGCTACCCAAGAGACCCAGTACTTC
CASSPGQGATQETQYF
>-|TRBV6-4|-|TRBJ2-3
TGTGCCAGCAGTGACGAGGCAGGGTCGATGGGAACGCAGTATTTT
CASSDEAGSMGTQYF
>few|TRBV10-3|-|TRBJ1-5
TGTGCCATCAGCCCCGTCCGAGATCAGCCCCAGCATTTT
CAISPVRDQPQHF
>few|TRBV2|TRBD2|TRBJ2-7
TGTGCCAGCACCCAGGGACTAGCGGGGGAGCAGTACTTC
CASTQGLAGEQYF
>many|TRBV25-1|TRBD2|TRBJ2-7
TGTGCCAGCACGGGACTAGCGGGGTACGAGCAGTACTTC
CASTGLAGYEQYF
>few|TRBV12-3/TRBV12-4|-|TRBJ1-1
TGTGCCAGCAACTTGGGAACTGAAGCTTTCTTT
CASNLGTEAFF
>few|TRBV7-2|-|TRBJ1-1
TGTGCCAGCAGCTTATACCGAGGGGGGAACACTGAAGCTTTCTTT
CASSLYRGGNTEAFF
>many|TRBV12-3/TRBV12-4|-|TRBJ2-3
TGTGCCAGCAGTTTTGGGTCGGGAGATACGCAGTATTTT
CASSFGSGDTQYF
>many|TRBV20-1|-|TRBJ2-1
TGCAGTGCTAGGGGACTCAGGACAGATGAGCAGTTCTTC
CSARGLRTDEQFF
>-|TRBV7-9|-|TRBJ2-7
TGTGCCAGCAGCTTAGTGCGGAACTACGAGCAGTACTTC
CASSLVRNYEQYF
>few|TRBV3-1|-|TRBJ2-7
TGTGCCAGCAGCCAAGGAAATCAACTACGAGAGCAGTACTTC
CASSQGNQLREQYF